These 22 T cell receptor beta chains came from one sample sequenced in a study of cytomegalovirus exposure and HLA in healthy donors. Researchers ran the PCR with 60 Vbeta and 13 Jbeta primers. Generated by immunoSEQ multiplex PCR, the TCRdb table keeps only in-frame clones and is missing some. The table records 200,000 or so clones, about 90% of them present only once. The specimen was PBMCs. These receptors were obtained from a girl under three years old in good health and CMV-seronegative.

J is TRBJ2-2 and V is TRBV30; perhaps TRBD2 as D (7 bases). The CDR3 runs to 16 residues. Germline loops: CDR1 GTSNPN, CDR2 SVGIG (reference sequence). V was cut by 1 base and J by 6 bases, with 18 bases left in between. CDR3 region: CAWSGGGGYVAGELFF. The CDR3 DNA sequence: TGTGCCTGGAGTGGAGGGGGGGGTTATGTGGCCGGGGAGCTGTTTTTT.

The V and J genes are TRBV7-8 and TRBJ2-3; the match to TRBD2 covers 12 bases. Germline CDR1 is SGHVS and CDR2 is FQNEAQ. The ends lost 5 bases at V and 4 bases at J; junction bases unmatched: 4. The CDR3 extends over 15 amino acids. In nucleotides, the CDR3 is TGTGCCAGCAGCCCTCTAGCGGGAGGGTCAGATACGCAGTATTTT. Translated, it gives CASSPLAGGSDTQYF.

The chain joins TRBV4-3 to TRBJ2-5; possible D gene TRBD2, 5 bases. Between the trimmed V and J ends, which lost 1 base and 3 bases, there was a span of 9 bases. Germline V gene sequence: CDR1 LGHNA, CDR2 YSLEER. The CDR3 consists of 14 residues. The CDR3 sequence is CASSQVTTKETQYF. The CDR3 DNA follows: TGCGCCAGCAGCCAAGTGACTACTAAAGAGACCCAGTACTTC.

J is TRBJ1-1 and V is TRBV7-9; D is ambiguous. Trimming pared 5 bases from V and 6 bases from J, leaving 13 bases between. CDR1 and CDR2 from the germline V gene are SEHNR and FQNEAQ (reference sequence). The CDR3 has 13 amino acids. CDR3 bases: TGTGCCAGCAGCCTATTGAGGCTGGCTGAAGCTTTCTTT. Translating it yields CASSLLRLAEAFF. The complete variable domain, with remaining parts taken from reference TRBV7-9 and TRBJ1-1, reads DTGVSQNPRHKITKRGQNVTFRCDPISEHNRLYWYRQTLGQGPEFLTYFQNEAQLEKSRLLSDRFSAERPKGSFSTLEIQRTEQGDSAMYLCASSLLRLAEAFFGQGTRLTVV.

The V gene is TRBV18, the J gene TRBJ1-1, with 11 nucleotides matching TRBD1. Germline CDR1 KGHSH, CDR2 LQKENI. The CDR3 consists of 17 residues. J lost 6 bases, V lost 2 bases, and 11 bases had no gene match. The CDR3 loop reads CASSPTAPGQGGPEAFF. CDR3 nucleotide sequence: TGTGCCAGCTCACCAACGGCTCCGGGACAGGGGGGTCCTGAAGCTTTCTTT.

The V and J genes are TRBV2 and TRBJ1-5, with 8 bases identical to TRBD1. The CDR3 contains 13 residues. Germline assignment: CDR1 SNHLY and CDR2 FYNNEI. The V and J ends lost 7 bases and 2 bases, in that order; junction bases with no gene match: 1. Written as DNA, the CDR3 is TGTGCCAGCATGACAGGGGGCAATCAGCCCCAGCATTTT. The encoded protein is CASMTGGNQPQHF.

V is TRBV6-5 and J is TRBJ1-1; D gene uncertain. The CDR3 is 15 amino acids. With 6 bases removed from V and 5 bases from J, the gap between germline ends came to 19 bases. The germline V gene has CDR1 MNHEY and CDR2 SVGAGI. The chain's CDR3 is CASRHVPGRETEAFF. The CDR3 DNA is TGTGCCAGCAGACATGTTCCAGGTCGGGAAACTGAAGCTTTCTTT.

The chain couples TRBV25-1 to TRBJ2-1, with 14 bases aligning to TRBD2. The V gene's germline CDR1 is MGHDK and CDR2 SYGVNS. The J segment lost 6 bases and the V segment lost 6 bases, leaving 7 bases of the junction unmatched. CDR3 length: 16 amino acids. CDR3 loop: CASRQGTSGGLNEQFF. The DNA for the CDR3 is TGTGCCAGCAGGCAAGGGACTAGCGGGGGCCTCAATGAGCAGTTCTTC.

This sequence joins TRBV5-1 and TRBJ1-2; D is unresolved. This CDR3 region has 13 residues. Germline lookup yields CDR1 SGHRS and CDR2 YFSETQ. Trimming left V 1 base short and J 0 bases short, with 4 bases between. CDR3 nucleotides: TGCGCCAGCAGCTTGACACCTAACTATGGCTACACCTTC. This gives the protein CASSLTPNYGYTF.

The genes are TRBV7-3 and TRBJ2-3; D is possibly TRBD2 (5 bases). V was cut by 8 bases and J by 5 bases, with 11 bases left in between. The CDR3 sequence is 12 residues long. The germline gives CDR1 SGHTA, CDR2 FQGTGA. Written as DNA, the CDR3 is TGTGCCAGCTCTCATGGAGGAGATACGCAGTATTTT. Translated: CASSHGGDTQYF.

This chain connects TRBV19 to TRBJ2-2; D not resolved. The CDR3 spans 14 residues. Trimming took 5 bases from V and 5 from J, leaving 12 bases between them. The germline CDR1 and CDR2 sequences are LNHDA and SQIVND (reference sequence). This CDR3 is CASSQAGYTGELFF. CDR3 bases: TGTGCCAGTAGTCAGGCAGGATATACCGGGGAGCTGTTTTTT.

This chain connects TRBV6-5 to TRBJ1-4; the D is unclear. CDR3 length: 11 residues. Germline CDR1 is MNHEY and CDR2 is SVGAGI. V lost 8 bases to trimming and J lost 5 bases, with 6 bases between them. CDR3 protein: CASGQNEKLFF. The CDR3 bases are TGTGCCAGCGGCCAGAATGAAAAACTGTTTTTT.

The rearrangement joins TRBV9 to TRBJ2-5; 10 nucleotides match TRBD2. CDR3 size: 18 residues. V was clipped by 0 bases and J by 5 bases; unmatched bases: 13. Germline values: CDR1 SGDLS, CDR2 YYNGEE. The CDR3 sequence: CASSVVPSGRAGSETQYF. In DNA form, the CDR3 reads TGTGCCAGCAGCGTAGTTCCCAGCGGGAGGGCCGGTTCGGAGACCCAGTACTTC.

Remarks on this clone: At the DNA level, this CDR3 is encoded by other sequences in the same sample as well. The V gene is TRBV30, the J gene TRBJ1-2; 12 nucleotides agree with TRBD1. Germline V CDR1 and CDR2: GTSNPN, SVGIG (reference sequence). CDR3 size: 14 residues. The junction had 4 bases not matched to a gene; V was cut back by 3 bases and J by 5 bases. The CDR3 DNA reads TGTGCCTGGAGGGGACAGGGGGCCGGTTATGGCTACACCTTC. This translates into CAWRGQGAGYGYTF. Complete variable domain (other parts from reference TRBV30 and TRBJ1-2): SQTIHQWPATLVQPVGSPLSLECTVEGTSNPNLYWYRQAAGRGLQLLFYSVGIGQISSEVPQNLSASRPQDRQFILSSKKLLLSDSGFYLCAWRGQGAGYGYTFGSGTRLTVV.

The V call is TRBV5-1, the J call TRBJ2-6; possibly TRBD2 for D (5 bases). CDR1 is SGHRS, CDR2 YFSETQ, per germline. This CDR3 has 17 amino acids. Between the trimmed V and J ends, which lost 6 bases and 0 bases, there was a span of 16 bases. The CDR3 DNA follows: TGCGCCAGCACCCTTGGACTCCACTTCTCTGGGGCCAACGTCCTGACTTTC. Residues: CASTLGLHFSGANVLTF.

This chain joins TRBV7-6 and TRBJ2-3; D perhaps matches TRBD2 (6 bases). The CDR3 runs 15 residues. In germline, CDR1 is SGHVS, CDR2 FNYEAQ. Trimming stripped 1 base from V and 5 bases from J, with 13 bases between. CDR3 nucleotide sequence: TGTGCCAGCAGCTTAGTGCAGCGGGTGGGAGATACGCAGTATTTT. It encodes CASSLVQRVGDTQYF.

This chain uses TRBV9 with TRBJ2-7, with 7 bases lining up with TRBD2. The junction had 3 bases not matched to a gene; V was cut back by 0 bases and J by 3 bases. Germline assignment: CDR1 SGDLS and CDR2 YYNGEE. The CDR3 is 14 residues long. CDR3 sequence reads: CASSVDPSGYEQYF. The CDR3 DNA follows: TGTGCCAGCAGCGTAGATCCTAGCGGCTACGAGCAGTACTTC.

This chain connects TRBV19 to TRBJ2-7; D call uncertain. The CDR3 sequence is 15 residues long. Germline lookup yields CDR1 LNHDA and CDR2 SQIVND (reference sequence). Between the trimmed V and J ends, which lost 4 bases and 1 base, there was a span of 14 bases. CDR3 protein: CASSTPLDGSYEQYF. In nucleotides, the CDR3 is TGTGCCAGTAGTACCCCGCTAGACGGTTCCTACGAGCAGTACTTC.

The chain employs TRBV7-3 and TRBJ2-5; 8 bases are a match to TRBD2. Germline CDR1 reads SGHTA; CDR2 reads FQGTGA. J was trimmed by 4 bases and V by 1 base; bases with no gene match: 5. The CDR3 is 15 residues long. In DNA form, the CDR3 reads TGTGCCAGCAGCTTAAGCGGGGGGTGGGGAGAGACCCAGTACTTC. It translates to CASSLSGGWGETQYF.

The chain uses TRBV4-1 and TRBJ2-1; TRBD2 aligns across 8 bases. Losses at the gene ends were 3 bases for V and 5 bases for J; bases not matched to a gene: 12. Germline V gene sequence: CDR1 MGHRA, CDR2 YSYEKL. This CDR3 contains 17 residues. CDR3 residues: CASSHGRASGSNNEQFF. In DNA, the CDR3 is TGCGCCAGCAGCCACGGACGGGCTAGCGGGTCAAACAATGAGCAGTTCTTC.

CDR3 protein: CASSLASVGGQGNTIYF. The CDR3 nucleotides read TGTGCCAGCAGCTTAGCGTCAGTCGGGGGGCAGGGAAACACCATATATTTT. The V and J genes are TRBV7-9 and TRBJ1-3, with a possible D match to TRBD1 (6 bases). Trimming removed 0 bases at V and 4 bases at J, with 16 bases between. Germline V gene sequence: CDR1 SEHNR, CDR2 FQNEAQ (reference sequence). The CDR3 extends over 17 amino acids.

This rearrangement joins TRBV5-1 to TRBJ2-7, with 9 bases aligning to TRBD1. Germline CDR1 is SGHRS and CDR2 is YFSETQ. This CDR3 spans 16 amino acids. The trim removed 1 base at V and 2 bases at J, leaving 7 bases unmatched. The CDR3 spells CASSLSPGQGTYEQYF. CDR3 bases: TGCGCCAGCAGCTTGTCGCCGGGACAGGGAACCTACGAGCAGTACTTC.